Presented here are 32 T cell receptor beta chains from one specimen sequenced in a study of T cell changes during pregnancy in multiple sclerosis. Method: immunoSEQ multiplex PCR; TCRdb's copy keeps in-frame clones and lacks some. This table holds about 42,000 clones, about 88% found once. The sample in question was CD4+ T cells from peripheral blood mononuclear cells, obtained in the second trimester of pregnancy. These receptors all come from a female donor with multiple sclerosis, enrolled in a pregnancy study.

The chain is built from TRBV5-6 and TRBJ1-2; D perhaps matches TRBD1 (5 bases). The CDR3 extends over 13 amino acids. Trimming left V 7 bases short and J 7 bases short, with 17 bases between. Germline loops: CDR1 SGHDT, CDR2 YYEEEE. The CDR3 nucleotides read TGTGCCAGCTCGACGACGGCCGGGGGTGGCTACACCTTC. Translating gives CASSTTAGGGYTF.

This sequence joins TRBV14 and TRBJ2-2; D may be TRBD1 (5 bases). V lost 5 bases, J lost 3 bases, and 10 bases lay in between. This CDR3 has 14 residues. Germline loops: CDR1 SGHDN, CDR2 FVKESK. The CDR3 reads CASSDRPDTGELFF. CDR3 nucleotide sequence: TGTGCCAGCAGCGACAGACCTGACACCGGGGAGCTGTTTTTT.

This clone has just one count. V and J are TRBV30 and TRBJ2-2; possibly TRBD2 for D (6 bases). Germline CDR1 GTSNPN, CDR2 SVGIG (reference sequence). The CDR3 totals 13 residues. Trimming removed 3 bases from V and 5 bases from J, with 10 bases in between. The CDR3 sequence is CAWRGGGTGELFF. The CDR3 DNA is TGTGCCTGGAGGGGAGGCGGGACCGGGGAGCTGTTTTTT.

Here the CDR3 reads CASSLPEMNTEAFF. The CDR3 nucleotides read TGTGCCAGCAGCTTGCCGGAGATGAACACTGAAGCTTTCTTT. V gene TRBV5-4 combines with J gene TRBJ1-1; D call uncertain. V was cut by 1 base and J by 0 bases, with 7 bases left in between. CDR1 is SGHNT, CDR2 YYREEE, per germline (reference sequence). The CDR3 extends over 14 amino acids.

The chain uses TRBV18 and TRBJ2-6; D is undetermined. The germline V and J ends were trimmed by 3 bases and 0 bases, with 15 bases remaining between them. The CDR3 contains 18 residues. The V gene's germline CDR1 is KGHSH and CDR2 LQKENI. CDR3 protein: CASSPAPRGLSGANVLTF. The CDR3 nucleotides read TGTGCCAGCTCACCCGCCCCTAGAGGCCTCTCTGGGGCCAACGTCCTGACTTTC.

V is TRBV2 and J is TRBJ1-1; TRBD1 is a possible D gene (6 bases). V lost 5 bases, J lost 5 bases, and 12 bases lay in between. CDR1 SNHLY and CDR2 FYNNEI come from the germline V gene. CDR3 size: 13 residues. CDR3: CASSKTGQTEAFF. CDR3 DNA sequence: TGTGCCAGCAGTAAGACAGGCCAGACTGAAGCTTTCTTT.

The J gene is TRBJ2-1, the V gene TRBV19, with 9 nucleotides matching TRBD2. Trimming took 7 bases from V and 2 from J; bases not matched to a gene: 6. The CDR3 contains 15 residues. Germline V gives CDR1 LNHDA, CDR2 SQIVND (reference sequence). Here the CDR3 DNA reads TGTGCCAGTACCGTAGCGGGAGCGACCTACAATGAGCAGTTCTTC. It specifies CASTVAGATYNEQFF.

J is TRBJ2-5 and V is TRBV5-1; 9 nucleotides line up with TRBD1. There are 14 residues in the CDR3. Germline CDR1 is SGHRS and CDR2 is YFSETQ. Trimming cost V 7 bases and J 2 bases; bases outside gene matches: 6. Here the CDR3 reads CASSRGQGQETQYF. CDR3 nucleotides: TGCGCCAGCTCACGGGGACAGGGACAAGAGACCCAGTACTTC.

This clone was seen repeatedly, ten times or more. This sequence joins TRBV6-4 and TRBJ1-1; possibly TRBD1 for D (5 bases). Deletions cut 3 bases from V and 5 bases from J, with 10 bases between. The CDR3 runs to 13 residues. CDR1 MRHNA and CDR2 SNTAGT come from the germline V gene. For the CDR3, the DNA is TGTGCCAGCAGTGAGGGAAGGGGAACTGAAGCTTTCTTT. The encoded protein is CASSEGRGTEAFF.

The V call is TRBV28, the J call TRBJ2-7; tentatively, D is TRBD2 (6 bases). Between the trimmed V and J ends, which lost 4 bases and 3 bases, there was a span of 16 bases. The germline V gene encodes CDR1 MDHEN and CDR2 SYDVKM. The CDR3 is 15 amino acids. DNA of the CDR3: TGTGCCAGCAGTTCCCCCTCCGGGGGACTCTACGAGCAGTACTTC. Protein sequence: CASSSPSGGLYEQYF.

This chain links TRBV5-6 with TRBJ2-7; no reliable D call. V lost 1 base to trimming and J lost 0 bases, with 17 bases between them. Germline V CDR1 and CDR2: SGHDT, YYEEEE. The CDR3 has 17 residues. CDR3 loop: CASSLSAEVRLSYEQYF. Written as DNA, the CDR3 is TGTGCCAGCAGCTTGTCGGCCGAAGTCCGACTCTCCTACGAGCAGTACTTC.

The chain is built from TRBV5-5 and TRBJ2-5; TRBD2 matches at 8 bases. V lost 4 bases to trimming and J lost 5 bases; unmatched junction nucleotides: 13. The germline V gene has CDR1 SGHKS and CDR2 YYEKEE (reference sequence). The CDR3 has 16 amino acids. The CDR3 DNA follows: TGTGCCAGCAGCCCCCGGCCCGGGAGGGCCCGTGAGACCCAGTACTTC. Its protein is CASSPRPGRARETQYF.

With regard to this clone: At the DNA level, this CDR3 is encoded by other sequences in the same sample as well. The CDR3: CASSLGDRVNEQYF. The CDR3 nucleotides are TGCGCCAGCAGCTTGGGGGACAGGGTAAACGAGCAGTACTTC. The rearrangement links TRBV5-1 to TRBJ2-7; 9 bases align to TRBD1. Germline assignment: CDR1 SGHRS and CDR2 YFSETQ. This CDR3 comprises 14 residues. Trimming took 0 bases from V and 5 from J; bases not matched to a gene: 3.

The V call is TRBV28, the J call TRBJ2-1; TRBD1 aligns across 7 bases. CDR1 is MDHEN and CDR2 is SYDVKM in the germline V gene. This CDR3 has 14 amino acids. V gave up 6 bases and J gave up 0 bases; unmatched junction bases: 2. This CDR3 is CASRQGVSYNEQFF. The CDR3 nucleotides are TGTGCCAGCAGGCAGGGGGTCTCCTACAATGAGCAGTTCTTC.

The chain has TRBV6-6 and TRBJ2-3; D perhaps matches TRBD2 (6 bases). Trimming pared 6 bases from V and 2 bases from J, leaving 12 bases between. This CDR3 spans 14 amino acids. From germline, CDR1 is MNHNY and CDR2 SVGAGI (reference sequence). The CDR3 DNA reads TGTGCCAGCAGGGGGTGGCGGGACACAGATACGCAGTATTTT. This codes for CASRGWRDTDTQYF.

This chain uses TRBV7-9 with TRBJ2-7, with unresolved D. V was cut by 4 bases and J by 6 bases, with 7 bases left in between. This CDR3 comprises 11 residues. Germline CDR1 is SEHNR and CDR2 is FQNEAQ (reference sequence). In DNA form, the CDR3 reads TGTGCCAGCAGCTCCCTACGCGAGCAGTACTTC. This codes for CASSSLREQYF.

This clone was observed once. This CDR3 is CASSDLSGRNPTDTQYF. The CDR3 DNA follows: TGTGCCAGCAGTGACCTTAGCGGGAGGAATCCGACAGATACGCAGTATTTT. The chain recombines TRBV6-1 with TRBJ2-3; TRBD2 matches 10 bases. V lost 3 bases to trimming and J lost 3 bases; unmatched junction nucleotides: 9. Germline CDR1 reads MNHNS; CDR2 reads SASEGT. The CDR3 runs to 17 residues.

The chain has TRBV30 and TRBJ1-4; maybe TRBD1 (5 bases). CDR3 length: 15 residues. The ends were cut back, 5 bases at V and 6 bases at J, with 19 bases in the middle. Per germline, CDR1 GTSNPN and CDR2 SVGIG (reference sequence). CDR3 DNA sequence: TGTGCCTGGGCTCGGGCCGGGACTGATGATGAAAAACTGTTTTTT. Protein: CAWARAGTDDEKLFF.

This chain joins TRBV5-1 and TRBJ2-3; possible D gene TRBD1, 6 bases. The CDR3 consists of 14 residues. Germline V gene sequence: CDR1 SGHRS, CDR2 YFSETQ. V gave up 2 bases and J gave up 3 bases, with 10 bases separating them. In nucleotides, the CDR3 is TGCGCCAGCAGCTTCTGGACAGAGACAGATACGCAGTATTTT. Translation gives CASSFWTETDTQYF. The whole variable domain, filled in from reference TRBV5-1 and TRBJ2-3, reads KAGVTQTPRYLIKTRGQQVTLSCSPISGHRSVSWYQQTPGQGLQFLFEYFSETQRNKGNFPGRFSGRQFSNSRSEMNVSTLELGDSALYLCASSFWTETDTQYFGPGTRLTVL.

The chain combines TRBV6-5 with TRBJ2-7, with 7 bases aligning to TRBD2. The CDR3 is 13 amino acids. Germline-derived CDR1 and CDR2 are MNHEY and SVGAGI. The V and J ends lost 3 bases and 4 bases, in that order; junction bases with no gene match: 3. CDR3 nucleotides: TGTGCCAGCAGTTATGAGCGGGGATACGAGCAGTACTTC. This sequence encodes CASSYERGYEQYF.

The rearrangement links TRBV30 to TRBJ1-1; TRBD1 might be the D (5 bases). This CDR3 is built from 16 residues. V was cut by 3 bases and J by 3 bases, with 20 bases left in between. Germline CDR1 is GTSNPN and CDR2 is SVGIG (reference sequence). DNA for the CDR3: TGTGCCTGGAGAACATGTACCAGGGAACCCCACACTGAAGCTTTCTTT. Protein: CAWRTCTREPHTEAFF.

This clone has only one observation. The CDR3 DNA reads as TGTGCCAGCAGCTTACAGGGGGCAAACACCGGGGAGCTGTTTTTT. Translated, it gives CASSLQGANTGELFF. The V gene is TRBV11-2, the J gene TRBJ2-2, with 8 bases lining up with TRBD1. Per the germline V gene, CDR1 is SGHAT and CDR2 is FQNNGV. V trimming: 2 bases; J trimming: 2 bases; junction bases outside the gene matches: 1. This CDR3 has 15 residues.

This chain links TRBV11-1 with TRBJ1-3; 7 positions agree with TRBD1. This CDR3 spans 14 amino acids. V lost 6 bases to trimming and J lost 0 bases; unmatched junction nucleotides: 2. Germline V gene lookup returns CDR1 SGHAT and CDR2 FQDESV (reference sequence). The CDR3 DNA is TGTGCCAGCAGACAGGGGTACTCTGGAAACACCATATATTTT. This encodes CASRQGYSGNTIYF.

The chain carries TRBV5-4 and TRBJ2-6; TRBD1 agrees at 8 bases. The CDR3 has 16 residues. Germline V gene data show CDR1 as SGHNT and CDR2 as YYREEE (reference sequence). Trimming cost V 0 bases and J 3 bases; bases outside gene matches: 2. CDR3 region: CASSLAGGGGANVLTF. The CDR3 DNA reads as TGTGCCAGCAGCTTGGCAGGGGGCGGTGGGGCCAACGTCCTGACTTTC.

This CDR3 is CASSLTSGGYNEQFF. CDR3 DNA: TGCGCCAGCAGCTTGACTAGCGGGGGATACAATGAGCAGTTCTTC. This sequence joins TRBV5-1 and TRBJ2-1; 11 bases are a match to TRBD2. CDR3 length: 15 amino acids. CDR1 and CDR2 from the germline V gene are SGHRS and YFSETQ. The J segment lost 4 bases and the V segment lost 1 base, leaving 1 base of the junction unmatched.

The genes are TRBV5-1 and TRBJ2-3, with 10 positions matching TRBD2. The V gene end was trimmed by 1 base and the J gene end by 7 bases; junction bases not matched to a gene: 6. CDR3 length: 15 amino acids. Germline CDR1 SGHRS, CDR2 YFSETQ. Here the CDR3 reads CASSLLPSGSYTQYF. CDR3 DNA sequence: TGCGCCAGCAGCTTGCTCCCTAGCGGGAGTTATACGCAGTATTTT.

The V call is TRBV30, the J call TRBJ2-2; D ambiguous. The CDR3 is made up of 12 amino acids. Germline V lookup: CDR1 GTSNPN, CDR2 SVGIG (reference sequence). V was shortened by 3 bases and J by 5 bases, with 7 bases between the two germline ends. The CDR3 loop is CAWSAVTGELFF. CDR3 nucleotide sequence: TGTGCCTGGAGCGCGGTTACCGGGGAGCTGTTTTTT.

The chain employs TRBV10-3 and TRBJ1-5; 11 nucleotides agree with TRBD1. Germline V gene lookup returns CDR1 ENHRY and CDR2 SYGVKD. Unmatched junction bases numbered 1, after V lost 2 bases and J lost 4 bases. The CDR3 has 15 residues. The CDR3 DNA reads as TGTGCCATCAGTGAGGGACAGGGGGCGAATCAGCCCCAGCATTTT. It is translated as CAISEGQGANQPQHF.

This clone was counted only a few times. In DNA, the CDR3 is TGCAGCGTTTATGACAGGGTTGACTACGAGCAGTACTTC. Translating it yields CSVYDRVDYEQYF. This rearrangement joins TRBV29-1 to TRBJ2-7; 7 bases line up with TRBD1. Germline CDR1 SQVTM, CDR2 ANQGSEA. V lost 5 bases and J lost 3; bases outside the gene matches: 7. The length of the CDR3 is 13 residues.

In this sample, this clone turned up a few times. This chain joins TRBV25-1 and TRBJ1-1, with D maybe TRBD1 (6 bases). The CDR3 is 13 residues long. Per the germline V gene, CDR1 is MGHDK and CDR2 is SYGVNS. V lost 3 bases to trimming and J lost 1 base, with 6 bases between them. The CDR3 here is CASSEGQNTEAFF. The CDR3 region has the DNA TGTGCCAGCAGTGAGGGACAGAACACTGAAGCTTTCTTT.

This clone was found once. The chain recombines TRBV27 with TRBJ2-3; 9 bases match TRBD2. CDR1 and CDR2 from the germline V gene are MNHEY and SMNVEV (reference sequence). The V gene end was trimmed by 6 bases and the J gene end by 0 bases; junction bases not matched to a gene: 22. The CDR3 sequence is 21 residues long. This chain's CDR3 is CASRTKRSGQAGGPSTDTQYF. DNA of the CDR3: TGTGCCAGCAGAACTAAACGTTCAGGGCAAGCGGGAGGCCCTAGCACAGATACGCAGTATTTT.

The chain couples TRBV6-6 to TRBJ2-1; 8 bases fit TRBD2. Trimming cost V 7 bases and J 7 bases; bases outside gene matches: 6. The CDR3 contains 13 residues. Germline CDR1 and CDR2: MNHNY and SVGAGI (reference sequence). The CDR3 coding sequence is TGTGCCAGCACTTATTCGGGAGGGAATGAGCAGTTCTTC. This encodes CASTYSGGNEQFF.